The 18 T cell receptor beta chains given below trace back to one sample, sequenced in a study of blood T cell repertoires in COVID-19. Method: immunoSEQ multiplex PCR; TCRdb's copy keeps in-frame clones and lacks some. The data show over 200,000 clones, about nine tenths seen once. Sequencing input: peripheral blood. Receptors were obtained from a man aged 55-75 years who had recovered from COVID-19.

The rearrangement links TRBV7-2 to TRBJ2-1; TRBD2 matches at 11 bases. Trimming took 1 base from V and 9 from J; bases not matched to a gene: 5. CDR1 and CDR2 (germline): SGHTA, FQGNSA. CDR3 size: 15 residues. This CDR3 is CASSLEQLAGVEQFF. CDR3 in DNA: TGTGCCAGCAGCTTAGAACAACTAGCGGGAGTTGAGCAGTTCTTC.

This clone appeared a single time. The chain employs TRBV19 and TRBJ2-7; possible D gene TRBD1, 5 bases. Per the germline V gene, CDR1 is LNHDA and CDR2 is SQIVND (reference sequence). Trimming removed 1 base from V and 2 bases from J, with 9 bases in between. CDR3 length: 14 amino acids. CDR3 protein: CASSIGPGTYEQYF. CDR3 bases: TGTGCCAGTAGTATAGGCCCAGGGACCTACGAGCAGTACTTC.

The chain is built from TRBV6-2 or TRBV6-3 and TRBJ1-3; perhaps TRBD1 as D (6 bases). Germline CDR1 MNHEY, CDR2 SVGEGT. V shed 5 bases and J shed 3 bases, with 14 bases lying between them. CDR3 length equals 15 residues. The CDR3 region is CASSGTGRGGNTIYF. CDR3 sequence (DNA): TGTGCCAGCAGTGGCACGGGCAGGGGTGGAAACACCATATATTTT.

The chain combines TRBV6-6 with TRBJ2-7; D remains unclear. V lost 5 bases, J lost 0 bases, and 8 bases lay in between. The CDR3 has 13 residues. CDR1 is MNHNY, CDR2 SVGAGI, per germline (reference sequence). The CDR3 DNA is TGTGCCAGCAGTCAGCCACCCTCCTACGAGCAGTACTTC. This encodes CASSQPPSYEQYF.

The CDR3 region is CAGAFDSRGTDTQYF. In nucleotides, the CDR3 is TGTGCCGGCGCATTCGACAGTCGGGGCACAGATACGCAGTATTTT. The V call is TRBV6-5, the J call TRBJ2-3; D is perhaps TRBD1 (5 bases). The V and J ends lost 11 bases and 1 base respectively, with 19 bases between them. Looked up from germline, CDR1 is MNHEY and CDR2 is SVGAGI. The CDR3 has 15 amino acids.

The V and J genes are TRBV6-2 or TRBV6-3 and TRBJ2-5, with D possibly TRBD2 on 5 matching bases. V was cut by 0 bases and J by 0 bases, with 8 bases left in between. The CDR3 is 15 amino acids. Per the germline V gene, CDR1 is MNHEY and CDR2 is SVGEGT. The CDR3 sequence: CASSYSSGDQETQYF. In DNA, the CDR3 is TGTGCCAGCAGTTACTCGTCCGGGGACCAAGAGACCCAGTACTTC.

The rearrangement uses TRBV4-1 and TRBJ2-1; 12 bases match TRBD1. Trimming took 4 bases from V and 6 from J; bases not matched to a gene: 4. This CDR3 has 15 amino acids. The germline V gene encodes CDR1 MGHRA and CDR2 YSYEKL. CDR3 region: CASSRDRGRVNEQFF. CDR3 bases: TGCGCCAGCAGCCGGGACAGGGGGCGCGTCAATGAGCAGTTCTTC.

A single count supports this clone. This sequence joins TRBV5-1 and TRBJ2-1; TRBD1 agrees at 8 bases. In germline, CDR1 is SGHRS, CDR2 YFSETQ. The CDR3 sequence is 15 residues long. The ends lost 0 bases at V and 5 bases at J; junction bases unmatched: 4. The CDR3 spells CASSLAGQGNNEQFF. The CDR3 DNA reads TGCGCCAGCAGCTTGGCCGGACAGGGAAACAATGAGCAGTTCTTC.

This chain joins TRBV3-1 (or the pseudogene TRBV3-2) and TRBJ1-1, with D possibly being TRBD1 (6 bases). This CDR3 has 16 amino acids. Trimming shortened V by 1 base and J by 4 bases, and 16 bases separated the two germline ends. Germline loops: CDR1 LGHDT, CDR2 YNNKEL (reference sequence). The chain's CDR3 is CASSQGRGARGTEAFF. In nucleotides, the CDR3 is TGTGCCAGCAGCCAAGGGCGGGGGGCTAGGGGCACTGAAGCTTTCTTT.

V and J are TRBV28 and TRBJ1-5; D call uncertain. Trimming cost V 8 bases and J 6 bases, with 14 bases left between them. Germline CDR1 MDHEN, CDR2 SYDVKM. This CDR3 spans 13 amino acids. The chain's CDR3 is CASSLGGFQPQHF. CDR3 bases: TGTGCCAGCTCACTTGGAGGGTTTCAGCCCCAGCATTTT.

The chain joins TRBV27 to TRBJ1-2; 8 bases agree with TRBD1. The germline V gene encodes CDR1 MNHEY and CDR2 SMNVEV (reference sequence). The trim removed 4 bases at V and 6 bases at J, leaving 10 bases unmatched. This CDR3 has 15 residues. CDR3 sequence (DNA): TGTGCCAGCAGTTCCTCCTGGACAGGGAGGGATGGCTACACCTTC. Translating it yields CASSSSWTGRDGYTF.

The V gene is TRBV19, the J gene TRBJ2-4, with D uncertain. The CDR3 covers 13 residues. Germline V CDR1 and CDR2: LNHDA, SQIVND (reference sequence). V gave up 5 bases and J gave up 7 bases, with 12 bases separating them. This CDR3 reads CASSLLSWNIQYF. The CDR3 nucleotides are TGTGCCAGTAGTCTCCTTAGCTGGAACATTCAGTACTTC.

The chain combines TRBV7-2 with TRBJ2-5; 9 bases map to TRBD1. The CDR3 consists of 15 residues. The germline V gene has CDR1 SGHTA and CDR2 FQGNSA. With 4 bases clipped from V and 3 bases from J, the junction kept 6 bases outside the gene matches. The CDR3 DNA sequence: TGTGCCAGCAGCTCGCTCCGGGACAGGGAAGAGACCCAGTACTTC. This sequence encodes CASSSLRDREETQYF. The full variable domain, its missing parts supplied by reference TRBV7-2 and TRBJ2-5, is GAGVSQSPSNKVTEKGKDVELRCDPISGHTALYWYRQSLGQGLEFLIYFQGNSAPDKSGLPSDRFSAERTGGSVSTLTIQRTQQEDSAVYLCASSSLRDREETQYFGPGTRLLVL.

The genes are TRBV20-1 and TRBJ2-3; D unclear. The ends were cut back, 6 bases at V and 1 base at J, with 5 bases in the middle. Germline CDR1 DFQATT, CDR2 SNEGSKA (reference sequence). The CDR3 is 11 residues long. The CDR3 here is CSAGGTDTQYF. CDR3 in DNA: TGCAGTGCGGGCGGCACAGATACGCAGTATTTT.

The V gene is TRBV11-1, the J gene TRBJ2-2; 7 bases fit TRBD1. Germline CDR1 SGHAT, CDR2 FQDESV (reference sequence). The CDR3 has 16 amino acids. With V trimmed by 5 bases and J by 4 bases, 10 bases remained unmatched. CDR3 bases: TGTGCCAGCAGCCAGACAGGGCGCGCGGGCACCGGGGAGCTGTTTTTT. Translating gives CASSQTGRAGTGELFF.

This clone was observed once. The rearrangement uses TRBV24-1 and TRBJ2-3; 9 bases are shared with TRBD2. Germline V CDR1 and CDR2: KGHDR, SFDVKD. This CDR3 spans 15 amino acids. The junction had 4 bases not matched to a gene; V was cut back by 6 bases and J by 1 base. CDR3 sequence: CATSNPSGGTDTQYF. The CDR3 region has the DNA TGTGCCACCAGTAATCCTAGCGGGGGCACAGATACGCAGTATTTT.

V is TRBV11-2 and J is TRBJ1-2, with D tentatively TRBD1 (5 bases). V lost 5 bases, J lost 3 bases, and 10 bases lay in between. This CDR3 region has 13 residues. Germline CDR1 SGHAT, CDR2 FQNNGV. CDR3: CASSPDRDYGYTF. The CDR3 DNA follows: TGTGCCAGCAGCCCCGACAGAGACTATGGCTACACCTTC.

The gene calls are TRBV5-6 and TRBJ1-2; D is possibly TRBD1 (5 bases). The length of the CDR3 is 15 residues. Trimming took off 4 bases at V and 2 bases at J, with 15 bases between the two ends. Germline V lookup: CDR1 SGHDT, CDR2 YYEEEE. CDR3 residues: CASSPQGKGNYGYTF. CDR3 in DNA: TGTGCCAGCAGCCCCCAGGGAAAGGGCAACTATGGCTACACCTTC.